A selection of T cell receptor beta chains follows, all from one sample in a study of blood T cell repertoires in COVID-19. The repertoire was sequenced with immunoSEQ multiplex PCR; TCRdb's copy has only in-frame clones and lacks some. The data contain fewer than 350,000 clones, approximately 86% of them singletons. Sequenced sample: PBMCs or T cells enriched from blood (not recorded which). The receptors originated from a woman aged 25-40 years who had recovered from COVID-19. Both conserved end residues are part of each CDR3. The order of the fields is clone size, V gene, J gene, D gene, CDR3 protein, CDR3 DNA. D genes are given only for firm matches. For some rows the clone size is stated as once, few or many, or as a class when expanded; others skip it.

>.|TRBV28|TRBJ2-1|TRBD2
CASRGTSGGFQNEQFF
TGTGCCAGCAGGGGGACTAGCGGGGGGTTTCAGAATGAGCAGTTCTTC
>once|TRBV3-1/TRBV3-2|TRBJ2-2|.
CASSPGGFGGELFF
TGTGCCAGCAGTCCAGGAGGGTTTGGCGGGGAGCTGTTTTTT
>.|TRBV27|TRBJ1-2|.
CASRVQGGGRQGGYTF
TGTGCCAGCAGGGTGCAGGGTGGTGGTCGGCAGGGAGGCTACACCTTC
>once|TRBV27|TRBJ1-5|TRBD1
CASSWTGRYQPQHF
TGTGCCAGCAGTTGGACAGGGAGGTATCAGCCCCAGCATTTT
>once|TRBV5-1|TRBJ2-2|TRBD1
CASSLWTGTTGELFF
TGCGCCAGCAGCCTTTGGACAGGGACCACCGGGGAGCTGTTTTTT
>.|TRBV15|TRBJ1-2|.
CATSRDRDGFYGYTF
TGTGCCACCAGCAGAGACAGGGATGGATTCTATGGCTACACCTTC
>.|TRBV6-2/TRBV6-3|TRBJ2-1|.
CASSSSRGLGGVSSYNEQFF
TGTGCCAGCAGCTCCAGTAGGGGGTTAGGGGGAGTTAGCTCCTACAATGAGCAGTTCTTC
>.|TRBV5-4|TRBJ1-1|.
CASSLDVRMNTEAFF
TGTGCCAGCAGCTTGGATGTGAGAATGAACACTGAAGCTTTCTTT
>.|TRBV20-1|TRBJ2-5|.
CSASLQETQYF
TGCAGTGCTAGCTTACAAGAGACCCAGTACTTC
>.|TRBV28|TRBJ1-1|.
CASSIQRRAFF
TGTGCCAGCAGTATTCAAAGGAGAGCTTTCTTT
>.|TRBV29-1|TRBJ2-2|TRBD2
CSVEAPASGRSGELFF
TGCAGCGTTGAAGCGCCGGCTAGCGGGAGAAGCGGGGAGCTGTTTTTT
>.|TRBV5-4|TRBJ1-6|.
CASSLDPSSYNSPLHF
TGTGCCAGCAGCTTGGACCCGAGCTCCTATAATTCACCCCTCCACTTT
>.|TRBV4-1|TRBJ2-1|.
CASSQDPTRSYNEQFF
TGCGCCAGCAGCCAAGATCCGACACGCTCCTACAATGAGCAGTTCTTC
>.|TRBV30|TRBJ1-1|.
CAWNRGITNTEAFF
TGTGCCTGGAACCGAGGGATTACGAACACTGAAGCTTTCTTT
>.|TRBV19|TRBJ1-1|TRBD1
CASSTGQGAGTGNTEAFF
TGTGCCAGTAGTACCGGACAGGGGGCGGGCACCGGGAACACTGAAGCTTTCTTT
>once|TRBV5-4|TRBJ2-3|.
CASSLGQDTQYF
TGTGCCAGCAGCTTGGGTCAGGATACGCAGTATTTT
>.|TRBV10-1|TRBJ2-1|TRBD1
CASSESPDRAAGGFF
TGCGCCAGCAGTGAGTCACCGGACAGGGCGGCCGGGGGGTTCTTC
>.|TRBV7-2|TRBJ2-1|TRBD2
CASSPPTAGDEQFF
TGTGCCAGCAGCCCCCCCACGGCGGGGGATGAGCAGTTCTTC
>.|TRBV7-2|TRBJ1-2|.
CASSLVRWDGYTF
TGTGCCAGCAGCTTAGTGCGGTGGGATGGCTACACCTTC
>.|TRBV28|TRBJ2-6|.
CASSLAESGANVLTF
TGTGCCAGCAGTTTAGCGGAATCTGGGGCCAACGTCCTGACTTTC
>.|TRBV5-1|TRBJ2-7|.
CASSSSSGAYEQYF
TGCGCCAGCAGCTCCTCTTCGGGGGCCTACGAGCAGTACTTC
>.|TRBV12-5|TRBJ2-2|.
CASAAGGPGELFF
TGTGCTAGTGCCGCCGGGGGGCCCGGGGAGCTGTTTTTT
>.|TRBV5-4|TRBJ2-3|.
CASSHRPVAVAQYF
TGTGCCAGCAGCCATCGACCGGTAGCGGTAGCGCAGTATTTT
>.|TRBV19|TRBJ1-5|TRBD1
CASSIDRDRSFQPQHF
TGTGCCAGTAGTATAGATCGGGACAGGTCTTTTCAGCCCCAGCATTTT
>.|TRBV27|TRBJ1-4|TRBD1
CASSVSGTGEKLFF
TGTGCCAGCAGTGTATCCGGGACAGGTGAAAAACTGTTTTTT
>.|TRBV7-9|TRBJ1-2|.
CASSHPGYGYTF
TGTGCCAGCAGCCACCCAGGGTATGGCTACACCTTC
>.|TRBV21-1|TRBJ2-2|.
CAREIFPTFKWWAFF
TGTGCCAGAGAAATCTTCCCGACATTCAAGTGGTGGGCGTTTTTT
>.|TRBV10-3|TRBJ1-6|.
CATPWWAILPPNSPLHF
TGTGCCACCCCCTGGTGGGCCATCCTTCCCCCTAATTCACCCCTCCACTTT
>.|TRBV5-6|TRBJ2-2|TRBD2
CASSLGGLAVAGELFF
TGTGCCAGCAGCTTGGGCGGACTAGCTGTAGCCGGGGAGCTGTTTTTT
>once|TRBV4-1|TRBJ1-4|.
CASSQDQDGQRRKLFF
TGCGCCAGCAGCCAAGATCAAGACGGACAGAGGAGAAAACTGTTTTTT
>.|TRBV28|TRBJ2-1|.
CASSLRGQKHEQFF
TGTGCCAGCAGTCTAAGGGGACAAAAGCATGAGCAGTTCTTC
>.|TRBV30|TRBJ2-3|.
CAWSVWATDTQYF
TGTGCCTGGAGTGTATGGGCCACAGATACGCAGTATTTT
>.|TRBV30|TRBJ1-1|.
CAWSGQVNTEAFF
TGTGCCTGGAGTGGACAGGTGAACACTGAAGCTTTCTTT
>.|TRBV5-6|TRBJ1-4|.
CASSLGFRGGEKLFF
TGTGCCAGCAGCTTGGGGTTCCGGGGAGGGGAAAAACTGTTTTTT
>.|TRBV9|TRBJ2-7|TRBD2
CASSPVSGRASSYEQYF
TGTGCCAGCAGCCCGGTTAGCGGGAGGGCTAGCTCCTACGAGCAGTACTTC
>few|TRBV2|TRBJ2-1|TRBD2
CASSDGGAYNEQFF
TGTGCCAGCAGTGACGGGGGGGCCTACAATGAGCAGTTCTTC
>once|TRBV28|TRBJ1-1|.
CASSLAAGRAEAFF
TGTGCCAGCAGTTTAGCGGCAGGGAGGGCTGAAGCTTTCTTT
>.|TRBV29-1|TRBJ2-7|TRBD1
CSVEGDRGGEQYF
TGCAGCGTTGAAGGGGACAGGGGGGGCGAGCAGTACTTC
>once|TRBV25-1|TRBJ2-1|.
CASSDGSAFNEQFF
TGTGCCAGCAGTGACGGCAGCGCCTTCAATGAGCAGTTCTTC
>.|TRBV10-3|TRBJ2-5|.
CAISESPSDETQYF
TGTGCCATCAGTGAGTCGCCTAGTGATGAGACCCAGTACTTC
>.|TRBV6-5|TRBJ1-6|.
CASSSRNRNISPLHF
TGTGCCAGCAGCTCTAGAAACCGGAACATTTCACCCCTCCACTTT
>.|TRBV15|TRBJ2-1|TRBD2
CATSPRTSGVDEQFF
TGTGCCACCAGCCCTCGGACTAGCGGGGTCGATGAGCAGTTCTTC
>.|TRBV15|TRBJ2-7|TRBD1
CATSRDLVQGGYEQYF
TGTGCCACCAGCAGAGATCTGGTACAGGGGGGATACGAGCAGTACTTC
>.|TRBV7-8|TRBJ1-2|.
CASSLETVLNYGYTF
TGTGCCAGCAGCTTAGAGACAGTTCTTAACTATGGCTACACCTTC
>.|TRBV6-5|TRBJ2-7|.
CASTRRGLDEQYF
TGTGCCAGCACCAGAAGGGGCTTAGACGAGCAGTACTTC
>.|TRBV7-3|TRBJ1-2|.
CASSLSRGGVGYTF
TGTGCCAGCAGCTTAAGTCGGGGCGGGGTTGGCTACACCTTC
>few|TRBV7-8|TRBJ1-3|.
CASSLWAADTIYF
TGTGCCAGCAGCTTATGGGCAGCGGACACCATATATTTT
>.|TRBV28|TRBJ2-7|.
CASSTNTLPGQTQYEQYF
TGTGCCAGCAGTACAAATACCCTACCGGGACAAACCCAGTACGAGCAGTACTTC